This TCR beta chain emerged from a study of T-cell reconstitution after alpha-beta-depleted transplantation in children. This clonotype was seen ten or more times. Its antigen is unidentified. The study, taken as a whole, reports: The origin of alpha-beta T cells about two months after transplant was reportedly several hundred expanded graft clones. Some patients' high day-60 TCRbeta diversity was attributed to recipient cells surviving conditioning. At one year after transplant, newly produced T cells mostly accounted for T-cell counts and diversity.

Trimming removed 2 bases at V and 3 bases at J, with 9 bases between. Germline values: CDR1 GTSNPN, CDR2 SVGIG (reference sequence). The CDR3 loop spans 13 amino acids. Unique molecular identifiers were used to barcode this TCRbeta library. TCRdb reanalysed the PCR reads using MiXCR and keeps one entry per CDR3 protein. The sample comprises about 27,000 distinct CDR3 sequences, 6.3% of which are singletons, and roughly 7% rests with the top ten. Sample: PBMCs, mostly from graft donor cells, taken 180 days after TCRalphabeta/CD19-depleted stem cell transplant. The rearrangement uses TRBV30 and TRBJ2-3, with D possibly matching TRBD2 (6 bases). The clonotype was recovered from a male patient between 10 and 17 years old who had a stem cell transplant for acute myeloid leukemia, so the T cells may come from the graft donor. Written as DNA, the CDR3 is TGTGCCTGGAGTTTTCTAGCGACAGATACGCAGTATTTT. Its protein product is CAWSFLATDTQYF. Variable domain in full (rest from reference TRBV30 and TRBJ2-3): SQTIHQWPATLVQPVGSPLSLECTVEGTSNPNLYWYRQAAGRGLQLLFYSVGIGQISSEVPQNLSASRPQDRQFILSSKKLLLSDSGFYLCAWSFLATDTQYFGPGTRLTVL.